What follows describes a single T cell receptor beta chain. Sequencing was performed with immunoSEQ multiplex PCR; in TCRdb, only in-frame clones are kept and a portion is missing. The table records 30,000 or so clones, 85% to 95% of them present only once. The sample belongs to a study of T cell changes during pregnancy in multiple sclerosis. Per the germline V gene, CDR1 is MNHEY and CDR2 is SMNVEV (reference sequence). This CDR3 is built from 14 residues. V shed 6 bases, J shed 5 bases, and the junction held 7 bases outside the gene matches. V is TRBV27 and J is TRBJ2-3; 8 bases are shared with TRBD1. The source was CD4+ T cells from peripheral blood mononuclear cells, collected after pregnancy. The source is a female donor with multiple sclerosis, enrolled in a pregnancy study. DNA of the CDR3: TGTGCCAGCAGGAAGATGACAGGGGAAGATACGCAGTATTTT. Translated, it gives CASRKMTGEDTQYF.